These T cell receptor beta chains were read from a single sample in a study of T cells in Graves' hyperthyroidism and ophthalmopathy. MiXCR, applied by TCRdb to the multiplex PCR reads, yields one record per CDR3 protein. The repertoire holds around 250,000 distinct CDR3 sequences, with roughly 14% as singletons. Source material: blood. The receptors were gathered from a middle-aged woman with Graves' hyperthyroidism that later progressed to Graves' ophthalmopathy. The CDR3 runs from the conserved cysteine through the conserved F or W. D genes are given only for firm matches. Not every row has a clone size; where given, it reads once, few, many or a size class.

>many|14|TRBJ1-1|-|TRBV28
TGTGCCAGCAGTTTACACGGGACTGACACTGAAGCTTTCTTT
CASSLHGTDTEAFF
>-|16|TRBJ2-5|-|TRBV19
TGTGCCAGTAGTTTCTCGCCCGGGAGAGGGGAAGAGACCCAGTACTTC
CASSFSPGRGEETQYF
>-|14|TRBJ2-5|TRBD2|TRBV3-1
TGTGCCAGCAGCCATCCGGGAGGGGAGCAGACCCAGTACTTC
CASSHPGGEQTQYF
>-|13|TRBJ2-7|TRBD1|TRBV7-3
TGTGCCAGCAGCGAGGGACAGGGGACCGAGCAGTACTTC
CASSEGQGTEQYF
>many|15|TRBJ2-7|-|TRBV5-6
TGTGCCAGCAGCCACGGTAGGACGGTCTCCTACGAGCAGTACTTC
CASSHGRTVSYEQYF
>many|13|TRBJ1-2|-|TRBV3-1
TGTGCCAGCAGCCAGGCGGTCTCCTATGGCTACACCTTC
CASSQAVSYGYTF
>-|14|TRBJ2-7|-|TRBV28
TGTGCCAGCACCCTAGGAAGCAGACGATACGAGCAGTACTTC
CASTLGSRRYEQYF
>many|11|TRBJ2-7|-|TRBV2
TGTGCCAGCAATCGCGCAAACGAGCAGTACTTC
CASNRANEQYF
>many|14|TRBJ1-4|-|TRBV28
TGTGCCAGCAGTTTGCGGGGGTTCAGTGAAAAACTGTTTTTT
CASSLRGFSEKLFF
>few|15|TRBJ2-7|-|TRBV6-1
TGTGCCAGCAGTCACCGCGGCTCCCAGGGCCACGAGCAGTACTTC
CASSHRGSQGHEQYF
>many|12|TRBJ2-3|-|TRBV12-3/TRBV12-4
TGTGCCAGCAGTTTAGGGACAGTGACGCAGTATTTT
CASSLGTVTQYF
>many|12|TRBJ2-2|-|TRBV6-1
TGTGCCAGCAGTCGAGTCATGGGGGAGCTGTTTTTT
CASSRVMGELFF
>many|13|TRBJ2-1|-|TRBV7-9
TGTGCCAGCAGCTTAAGGTGGGAGGATGAGCAGTTCTTC
CASSLRWEDEQFF
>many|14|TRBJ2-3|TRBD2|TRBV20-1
TGCAGTGCTAGCATCGCGGGAGGATGGGATACGCAGTATTTT
CSASIAGGWDTQYF
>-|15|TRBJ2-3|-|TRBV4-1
TGCGCCAGCAGCCACGGGACCGACGACACAGATACGCAGTATTTT
CASSHGTDDTDTQYF
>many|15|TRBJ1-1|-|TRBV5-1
TGCGCCAGCAGCTTGGGGCCCAGGGAAGATACTGAAGCTTTCTTT
CASSLGPREDTEAFF
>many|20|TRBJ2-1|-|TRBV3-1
TGTGCCAGCAGCCAAGATTTTTCTACCGGGGCGTCGGCGGTGTACAATGAGCAGTTCTTC
CASSQDFSTGASAVYNEQFF
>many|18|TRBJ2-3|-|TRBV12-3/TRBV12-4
TGTGCCAGCAGTTTATTACCCGCTAGCGAGCAACTCACAGATACGCAGTATTTT
CASSLLPASEQLTDTQYF
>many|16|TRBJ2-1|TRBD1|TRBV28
TGTGCCAGCAGCTCCCCGGGGACAGGGCGGGACAATGAGCAGTTCTTC
CASSSPGTGRDNEQFF
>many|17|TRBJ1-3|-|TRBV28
TGTGCCAGCAGGCCTCGGTCAGGTTATTTCTCTGGAAACACCATATATTTT
CASRPRSGYFSGNTIYF
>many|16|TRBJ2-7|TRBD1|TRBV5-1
TGCGCCAGCAGCGCAACTTATCCCGAGACAGGGGGCGAGCAGTACTTC
CASSATYPETGGEQYF
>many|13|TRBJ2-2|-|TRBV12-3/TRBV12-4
TGTGCCAGCACCTGGACGTGGGCCGGGGAGCTGTTTTTT
CASTWTWAGELFF
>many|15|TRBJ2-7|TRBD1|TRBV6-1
TGTGCCAGCAGTTACCGGGGACAGGGGGGCTACGAGCAGTACTTC
CASSYRGQGGYEQYF